A selection of T cell receptor beta chains follows, all from one sample in a study of blood T cell repertoires in COVID-19. This table comes from immunoSEQ multiplex PCR, and its TCRdb copy is limited to in-frame clones, with some not included. The data show roughly 140,000 clones, less than 85% seen once. Sequenced input: PBMCs or T cells enriched from blood (not recorded which). Source of these receptors: a woman younger than 35 who had been exposed to COVID-19. Both conserved end residues are part of each CDR3. D genes are given only for firm matches. Not every row has a clone size; where given, it reads once, few, many or a size class.

V: TRBV4-1
J: TRBJ2-4
D: -
size: -
CDR3: CASSQGAGVAKNIQYF
DNA: TGCGCCAGCAGCCAAGGGGCAGGGGTAGCCAAAAACATTCAGTACTTC

V: TRBV7-9
J: TRBJ1-3
D: -
size: -
CDR3: CASSSPGRAGNTIYF
DNA: TGTGCCAGCAGCTCTCCAGGGAGGGCTGGAAACACCATATATTTT

V: TRBV4-1
J: TRBJ2-2
D: TRBD1
size: -
CDR3: CASRTLQGALNTGELFF
DNA: TGCGCCAGCAGGACCTTACAGGGGGCCCTGAACACCGGGGAGCTGTTTTTT

V: TRBV6-5
J: TRBJ2-3
D: -
size: -
CDR3: CASILDNTDTQYF
DNA: TGTGCCAGCATATTGGACAACACAGATACGCAGTATTTT

V: TRBV9
J: TRBJ1-2
D: -
size: -
CDR3: CASSAGGLYGYTF
DNA: TGTGCCAGCAGCGCTGGAGGGCTTTATGGCTACACCTTC

V: TRBV7-2
J: TRBJ2-3
D: -
size: -
CDR3: CASSFYTDTQYF
DNA: TGTGCCAGCAGCTTTTACACAGATACGCAGTATTTT

V: TRBV19
J: TRBJ1-1
D: TRBD1
size: -
CDR3: CASSPKTGGKTEAFF
DNA: TGTGCCAGTAGCCCTAAGACAGGGGGCAAGACTGAAGCTTTCTTT

V: TRBV27
J: TRBJ1-5
D: -
size: -
CDR3: CASSIAGRNQPQHF
DNA: TGTGCCAGCAGTATCGCAGGGCGCAATCAGCCCCAGCATTTT

V: TRBV12-3/TRBV12-4
J: TRBJ2-5
D: -
size: few
CDR3: CASSFTSKETQYF
DNA: TGTGCCAGCAGTTTTACTTCGAAAGAGACCCAGTACTTC

V: TRBV7-9
J: TRBJ2-1
D: -
size: once
CDR3: CASSLAQASSYNEQFF
DNA: TGTGCCAGCAGCTTAGCGCAGGCAAGCTCCTACAATGAGCAGTTCTTC

V: TRBV29-1
J: TRBJ2-7
D: TRBD1
size: -
CDR3: CSVGTGNSYEQYF
DNA: TGCAGCGTCGGGACAGGGAACTCCTACGAGCAGTACTTC

V: TRBV5-1
J: TRBJ1-3
D: -
size: -
CDR3: CASRPTFSGNTIYF
DNA: TGCGCCAGCAGACCGACATTCTCTGGAAACACCATATATTTT

V: TRBV7-8
J: TRBJ1-1
D: -
size: -
CDR3: CASSLAGFKGAEAFF
DNA: TGTGCCAGCAGCTTAGCGGGCTTTAAGGGAGCTGAAGCTTTCTTT

V: TRBV25-1
J: TRBJ1-1
D: -
size: -
CDR3: CASSPQGTEAFF
DNA: TGTGCCAGCAGTCCCCAGGGCACTGAAGCTTTCTTT

V: TRBV28
J: TRBJ1-5
D: -
size: many
CDR3: CASSLPITGGQPQHF
DNA: TGTGCCAGCAGCCTACCGATCACGGGGGGTCAGCCCCAGCATTTT

V: TRBV7-8
J: TRBJ2-2
D: TRBD2
size: -
CDR3: CASSSSLAAANTGELFF
DNA: TGTGCCAGCAGCTCCTCTCTAGCGGCCGCGAACACCGGGGAGCTGTTTTTT

V: TRBV7-8
J: TRBJ1-5
D: -
size: -
CDR3: CASSLFFRQGSLSNQPQHF
DNA: TGTGCCAGCAGCTTATTCTTTAGGCAGGGGAGCCTTAGCAATCAGCCCCAGCATTTT

V: TRBV5-1
J: TRBJ1-1
D: TRBD1
size: -
CDR3: CASSYRGQETEAFF
DNA: TGCGCCAGCAGCTACAGGGGCCAGGAGACTGAAGCTTTCTTT

V: TRBV5-1
J: TRBJ1-1
D: TRBD1
size: once
CDR3: CASSLVGSTGVRTEAFF
DNA: TGCGCCAGCAGCTTGGTCGGGTCGACAGGGGTTCGCACTGAAGCTTTCTTT

V: TRBV24-1
J: TRBJ1-1
D: TRBD1
size: -
CDR3: CATRGQGVNTEAFF
DNA: TGTGCCACCAGGGGACAGGGAGTGAACACTGAAGCTTTCTTT

V: TRBV7-9
J: TRBJ1-5
D: -
size: -
CDR3: CASSLAGQGNNQPQHF
DNA: TGTGCCAGCAGCTTAGCGGGGCAGGGCAACAATCAGCCCCAGCATTTT

V: TRBV7-9
J: TRBJ1-1
D: -
size: -
CDR3: CASSRKDQRGEAFF
DNA: TGTGCCAGCAGCCGTAAAGATCAACGGGGTGAAGCTTTCTTT

V: TRBV19
J: TRBJ2-7
D: TRBD2
size: -
CDR3: CASSMGGLAQEQYF
DNA: TGTGCCAGTAGTATGGGGGGACTAGCGCAGGAGCAGTACTTC

V: TRBV5-1
J: TRBJ2-3
D: -
size: -
CDR3: CASSLGLDTDTQYF
DNA: TGCGCCAGCAGCTTGGGTCTAGACACAGATACGCAGTATTTT

V: TRBV19
J: TRBJ1-5
D: TRBD1
size: once
CDR3: CASSINWQGAGQPQHF
DNA: TGTGCCAGTAGTATAAATTGGCAGGGGGCAGGTCAGCCCCAGCATTTT

V: TRBV28
J: TRBJ2-7
D: TRBD1
size: -
CDR3: CASRAPGQGFYEQYF
DNA: TGTGCCAGCAGGGCCCCGGGACAGGGGTTCTACGAGCAGTACTTC

V: TRBV24-1
J: TRBJ2-7
D: -
size: -
CDR3: CATSDSYEQYF
DNA: TGTGCCACCAGTGATTCATACGAGCAGTACTTC

V: TRBV7-3
J: TRBJ1-1
D: TRBD1
size: -
CDR3: CASSATTGQGEAFF
DNA: TGTGCCAGCAGCGCTACGACAGGGCAGGGTGAAGCTTTCTTT

V: TRBV5-1
J: TRBJ2-1
D: -
size: -
CDR3: CASSLIAGAPGEQFF
DNA: TGCGCCAGCAGCTTGATTGCAGGGGCGCCAGGTGAGCAGTTCTTC

V: TRBV5-6
J: TRBJ2-3
D: -
size: -
CDR3: CASSRAYSPSQYF
DNA: TGTGCCAGCAGCCGAGCGTACTCGCCATCGCAGTATTTT

V: TRBV7-3
J: TRBJ2-2
D: -
size: few
CDR3: CASSLSFGTGELFF
DNA: TGTGCCAGCAGCTTAAGTTTCGGCACCGGGGAGCTGTTTTTT

V: TRBV10-2
J: TRBJ2-1
D: TRBD2
size: once
CDR3: CASLPLRGGRASEQFF
DNA: TGCGCCAGCCTTCCCCTTAGGGGCGGGAGGGCGTCTGAGCAGTTCTTC

V: TRBV14
J: TRBJ1-2
D: TRBD1
size: once
CDR3: CASSPPLQGLGYGYTF
DNA: TGTGCCAGCAGCCCGCCTTTACAGGGGTTAGGCTATGGCTACACCTTC

V: TRBV19
J: TRBJ1-6
D: -
size: -
CDR3: CASSTQTTNSPLHF
DNA: TGTGCCAGTAGTACGCAGACTACTAACTCACCCCTCCACTTT

V: TRBV6-5
J: TRBJ2-2
D: -
size: few
CDR3: CASSFDGLTGELFF
DNA: TGTGCCAGCAGCTTCGACGGACTCACCGGGGAGCTGTTTTTT

V: TRBV28
J: TRBJ2-7
D: -
size: once
CDR3: CASSLWTGRNEQYF
DNA: TGTGCCAGCAGTTTATGGACAGGAAGAAACGAGCAGTACTTC

V: TRBV28
J: TRBJ2-3
D: TRBD1
size: -
CDR3: CASSSLQTGGAGTDTQYF
DNA: TGTGCCAGCAGCTCACTCCAGACAGGGGGCGCCGGCACAGATACGCAGTATTTT

V: TRBV12-5
J: TRBJ2-1
D: TRBD2
size: -
CDR3: CASGLAGTSGTDEQFF
DNA: TGTGCTAGTGGTTTGGCCGGGACTAGCGGGACAGATGAGCAGTTCTTC

V: TRBV28
J: TRBJ1-1
D: -
size: -
CDR3: CASSPTPRTEAFF
DNA: TGTGCCAGCAGCCCTACTCCGAGAACTGAAGCTTTCTTT

V: TRBV4-3
J: TRBJ1-1
D: TRBD1
size: -
CDR3: CASSQDLGTGYSEAFF
DNA: TGCGCCAGCAGCCAAGATCTAGGGACAGGGTATTCTGAAGCTTTCTTT

V: TRBV5-4
J: TRBJ2-1
D: TRBD2
size: -
CDR3: CAGTSGEYNEQFF
DNA: TGTGCCGGAACTAGCGGGGAGTACAATGAGCAGTTCTTC

V: TRBV6-5
J: TRBJ2-7
D: TRBD2
size: -
CDR3: CASSLTSASYEQYF
DNA: TGTGCCAGCAGCCTGACTAGCGCCTCCTACGAGCAGTACTTC

V: TRBV5-4
J: TRBJ2-1
D: TRBD2
size: once
CDR3: CASSLGLAGDEQFF
DNA: TGTGCCAGCAGCTTGGGACTAGCGGGAGATGAGCAGTTCTTC

V: TRBV11-2
J: TRBJ1-1
D: TRBD1
size: -
CDR3: CASSSQGAVEAFF
DNA: TGTGCCAGCAGCTCACAGGGGGCCGTTGAAGCTTTCTTT

V: TRBV30
J: TRBJ1-5
D: -
size: -
CDR3: CAWSVGNSNQPQHF
DNA: TGTGCCTGGAGTGTGGGCAATAGCAATCAGCCCCAGCATTTT

V: TRBV7-9
J: TRBJ2-3
D: -
size: -
CDR3: CASSLGWRLDGKSTDTQYF
DNA: TGTGCCAGCAGCTTAGGGTGGCGACTAGATGGCAAAAGCACAGATACGCAGTATTTT

V: TRBV5-4
J: TRBJ1-3
D: TRBD1
size: -
CDR3: CASSLAGTDSGNTIYF
DNA: TGTGCCAGCAGCTTGGCGGGGACAGACTCTGGAAACACCATATATTTT

V: TRBV18
J: TRBJ2-7
D: -
size: -
CDR3: CASSPAGQPLQYF
DNA: TGTGCCAGCTCACCAGCTGGACAGCCCTTGCAGTACTTC

V: TRBV9
J: TRBJ1-1
D: -
size: -
CDR3: CASSVAVRDTEAFF
DNA: TGTGCCAGCAGCGTAGCCGTACGAGACACTGAAGCTTTCTTT

V: TRBV7-9
J: TRBJ2-5
D: -
size: -
CDR3: CASSLESETQYF
DNA: TGTGCCAGCAGCTTAGAATCGGAGACCCAGTACTTC

V: TRBV29-1
J: TRBJ2-1
D: -
size: -
CDR3: CSVKLITGYNEQFF
DNA: TGCAGCGTTAAGTTGATTACAGGGTACAATGAGCAGTTCTTC

V: TRBV29-1
J: TRBJ1-2
D: TRBD1
size: -
CDR3: CSVRAGGDYGYTF
DNA: TGCAGCGTGAGGGCAGGGGGCGACTATGGCTACACCTTC